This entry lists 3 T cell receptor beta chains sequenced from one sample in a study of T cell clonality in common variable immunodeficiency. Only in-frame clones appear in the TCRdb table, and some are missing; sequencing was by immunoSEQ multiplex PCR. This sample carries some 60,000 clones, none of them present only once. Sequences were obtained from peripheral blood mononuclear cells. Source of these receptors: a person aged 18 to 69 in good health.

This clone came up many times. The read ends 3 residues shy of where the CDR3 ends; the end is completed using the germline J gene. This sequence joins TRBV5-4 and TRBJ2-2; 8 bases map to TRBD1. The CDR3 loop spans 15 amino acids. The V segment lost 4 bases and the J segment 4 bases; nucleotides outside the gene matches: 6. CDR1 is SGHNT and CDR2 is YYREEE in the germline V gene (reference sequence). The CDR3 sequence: CASSPGTGGTGELFF. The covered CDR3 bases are TGTGCCAGCAGCCCCGGGACAGGAGGCACCGGGGAG.

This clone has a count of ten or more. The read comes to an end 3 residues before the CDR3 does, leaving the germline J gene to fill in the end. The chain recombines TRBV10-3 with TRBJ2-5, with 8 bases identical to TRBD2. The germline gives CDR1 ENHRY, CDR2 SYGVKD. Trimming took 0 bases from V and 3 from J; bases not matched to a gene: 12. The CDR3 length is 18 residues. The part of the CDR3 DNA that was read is TGTGCCATCAGTGAGTCGAAGGGGAGCGGGAGAAGGGAAGAGACC. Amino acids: CAISESKGSGRREET. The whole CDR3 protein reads CAISESKGSGRREETQYF.

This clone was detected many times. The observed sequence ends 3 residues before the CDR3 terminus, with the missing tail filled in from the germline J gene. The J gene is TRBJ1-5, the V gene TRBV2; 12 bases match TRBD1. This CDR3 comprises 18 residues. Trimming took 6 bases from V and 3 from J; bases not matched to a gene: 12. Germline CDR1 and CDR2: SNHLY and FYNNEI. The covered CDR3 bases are TGTGCCAGCAGCCCCGGGACAGGGGGCATCGTAGACAATCAGCCC. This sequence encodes CASSPGTGGIVDNQP. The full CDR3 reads CASSPGTGGIVDNQPQHF.